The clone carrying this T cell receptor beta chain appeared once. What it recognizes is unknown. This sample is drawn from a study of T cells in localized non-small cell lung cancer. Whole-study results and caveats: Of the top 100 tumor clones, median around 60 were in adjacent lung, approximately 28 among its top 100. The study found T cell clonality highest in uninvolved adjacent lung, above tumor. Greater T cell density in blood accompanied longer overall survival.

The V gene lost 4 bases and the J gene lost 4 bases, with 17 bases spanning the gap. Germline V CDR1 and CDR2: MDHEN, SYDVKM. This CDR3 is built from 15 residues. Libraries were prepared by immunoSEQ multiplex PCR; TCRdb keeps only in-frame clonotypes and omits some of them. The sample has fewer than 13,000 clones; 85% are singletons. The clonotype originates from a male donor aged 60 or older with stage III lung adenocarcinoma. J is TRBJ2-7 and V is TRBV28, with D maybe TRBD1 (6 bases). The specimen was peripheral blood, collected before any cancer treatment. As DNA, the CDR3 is TGTGCCAGCAGTTCGTCGACAGGACCCCCTTACGAGCAGTACTTC. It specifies CASSSSTGPPYEQYF.